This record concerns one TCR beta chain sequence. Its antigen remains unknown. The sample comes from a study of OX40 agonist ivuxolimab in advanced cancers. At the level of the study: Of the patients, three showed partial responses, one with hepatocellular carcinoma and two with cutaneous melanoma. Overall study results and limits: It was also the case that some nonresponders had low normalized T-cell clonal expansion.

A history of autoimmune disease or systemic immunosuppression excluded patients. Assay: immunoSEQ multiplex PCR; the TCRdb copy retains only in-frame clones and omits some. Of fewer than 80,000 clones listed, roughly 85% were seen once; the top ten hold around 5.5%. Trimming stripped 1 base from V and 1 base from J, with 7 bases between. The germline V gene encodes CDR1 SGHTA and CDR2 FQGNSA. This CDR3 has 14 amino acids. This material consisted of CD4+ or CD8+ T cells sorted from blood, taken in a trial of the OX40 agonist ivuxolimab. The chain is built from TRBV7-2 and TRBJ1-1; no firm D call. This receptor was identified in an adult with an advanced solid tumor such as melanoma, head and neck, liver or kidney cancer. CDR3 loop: CASSLVETNTEAFF. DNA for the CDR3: TGTGCCAGCAGCTTAGTAGAAACGAACACTGAAGCTTTCTTT.